The T cell receptor beta chain under discussion was sequenced for a study of T-cell reconstitution after alpha-beta-depleted transplantation in children. Study findings and constraints: Newly generated T cells supplied most T-cell counts and diversity one year post-transplant. Some patients' high day-60 TCRbeta diversity was traced to surviving recipient T cells and thymic progenitors. In patients about two months after transplant, alpha-beta T cells reportedly arose from several hundred expanded graft clones.

The sample holds a few counts of this clonotype. The antigen is not known. The germline V gene encodes CDR1 SGHTA and CDR2 FQGNSA. CDR3 length: 15 residues. With 4 bases clipped from V and 5 bases from J, the junction kept 7 bases outside the gene matches. Unique molecular identifiers were used to barcode this TCRbeta library. TCRdb processed the PCR reads anew with MiXCR; each CDR3 protein has one entry. The sample includes about 510,000 distinct CDR3 sequences, 10% to 12% of them seen just once. The sample here was PBMCs, mostly from graft donor cells, taken 180 days after TCRalphabeta/CD19-depleted stem cell transplant. The receptor was derived from a female patient aged 2-10 years who had a stem cell transplant for aplastic anemia, so the T cells may come from the graft donor. The rearrangement uses TRBV7-2 and TRBJ2-3; 9 bases fit TRBD2. The CDR3 sequence: CASSSWREGKDTQYF. CDR3 sequence (DNA): TGTGCCAGCAGCTCCTGGCGGGAGGGAAAAGATACGCAGTATTTT.